This T cell receptor beta chain is drawn from a study of shared clonotypes between healthy human individuals. The sorted-subset replicate PCRs were given 200 ng DNA, which is tens of thousands of T cell genomes. Libraries were prepared by immunoSEQ multiplex PCR; TCRdb keeps only in-frame clonotypes and omits some of them. Of around 1.4 million clones detected, 98% appear once; the ten largest clones hold 0.36%. Splitting the CD4+ cells yielded a CD45RA+ naive subset and a CD45RA-negative memory subset. Trimming removed 6 bases from V and 9 bases from J; junction bases left unmatched: 7. Germline V lookup: CDR1 MRHNA, CDR2 SNTAGT. This CDR3 has 13 amino acids. This clone was counted once. Antigen specificity is unknown. Study outcomes and limitations: Large sequencing depth failed to make sorted-subset sequencing complete, rarefaction showed. The generation probabilities recorded for non-shared clonotypes fell below those of clonotypes shared by all four donors.

This clonotype was obtained from a man aged 30 to 45 in good health. The chain couples TRBV6-4 to TRBJ2-1, with 8 bases aligning to TRBD2. Sequenced input: naive CD4+ T cells sorted from blood. Subset noted: CD45RA+ positively selected. CDR3 coding DNA: TGTGCCAGCAGCTTAAGTGGGACTAGTGAGCAGTTCTTC. Its protein product is CASSLSGTSEQFF.